The rows below give T cell receptor beta chains drawn from one sample of a study of blood T cell repertoires in COVID-19. The repertoire was sequenced with immunoSEQ multiplex PCR; TCRdb's copy has only in-frame clones and lacks some. The table records about 44,000 clones, nearly 90% of them present only once. The sample taken for sequencing was peripheral blood. These receptors originate from a man between 65 and 85 years old with active COVID-19. The CDR3 runs from the conserved cysteine through the conserved F or W. The D gene is left open where the match is weak.

NA,TRBV6-2/TRBV6-3,TRBJ1-1,CASSSPFRQANTEAFF
NA,TRBV7-2,TRBJ2-5,CASSLIGGARWETQYF
TRBD2,TRBV5-1,TRBJ2-1,CASSSGGSSYNEQFF
NA,TRBV19,TRBJ1-1,CASSIGGGRTEAFF
NA,TRBV11-2,TRBJ2-3,CASSLVGGFTDTQYF
TRBD1,TRBV25-1,TRBJ1-2,CASSDPWAGGIYGYTF
NA,TRBV11-2,TRBJ2-5,CASSYGSQETQYF
NA,TRBV9,TRBJ1-2,CASSVADLPRQNYGYTF
NA,TRBV12-3/TRBV12-4,TRBJ1-1,CASRRGYTEAFF
TRBD1,TRBV2,TRBJ1-4,CASSGRGGQGLGEKLFF
TRBD1,TRBV4-1,TRBJ1-1,CASSQGDRAQAFF
NA,TRBV6-2/TRBV6-3,TRBJ2-5,CASSYSWTRQETQYF
TRBD2,TRBV27,TRBJ2-7,CASSSGLARYEQYF
NA,TRBV5-4,TRBJ1-2,CASSWDTNYGYTF
NA,TRBV28,TRBJ1-2,CASRMGGYYGYTF
TRBD1,TRBV5-8,TRBJ1-5,CASSLMTGGGNQPQHF
NA,TRBV19,TRBJ2-1,CASSITIYNEQFF
TRBD1,TRBV24-1,TRBJ2-1,CATSDAIDRGLIGEQFF
NA,TRBV9,TRBJ1-1,CASSVGGPGMNTEAFF
TRBD1,TRBV10-2,TRBJ2-1,CASRTGVVNEQFF
NA,TRBV5-6,TRBJ1-6,CASSFDGGNSPLHF
TRBD2,TRBV19,TRBJ2-2,CASSIVSGDTGELFF
TRBD1,TRBV24-1,TRBJ1-5,CATSDLSPRTGGIFDQPQHF
NA,TRBV4-3,TRBJ1-4,CASSQDHGLSPDNEKLFF